The subject of this entry is one TCR beta chain. Using immunoSEQ multiplex PCR, the repertoire was profiled, and TCRdb retains in-frame clones only, with some absent. The data contain some 67,000 clones, over 80% of them singletons. Germline CDR1 SGHAT, CDR2 FQNNGV. The V and J ends lost 5 bases and 0 bases, in that order; junction bases with no gene match: 13. The CDR3 loop spans 17 amino acids. These data are taken from a study of blood T cell repertoires in COVID-19. About the research overall: Material from acute and convalescent COVID-19 was sourced from the United States, Italy and Spain. Nucleic acid was either cDNA or gDNA, and it came from T cells, B-cell-depleted T cells, or PBMCs.

The receptor was isolated from a man aged 50 or older with active COVID-19. The V gene is TRBV11-2, the J gene TRBJ2-7; 7 nucleotides align to TRBD2. What was sequenced was peripheral blood. In DNA form, the CDR3 reads TGTGCCAGCAGCCTCACGGGTACGGGAGGTTCCTCCTACGAGCAGTACTTC. Amino acids: CASSLTGTGGSSYEQYF.